This record covers a single T cell receptor (beta chain). These data originate in a study of T cell responses to AZD1222 COVID-19 vaccine. Study at large: Pooled samples include second doses given at about 4 or 12 weeks.

Here immunoSEQ multiplex PCR was the method, and the copy in TCRdb shows in-frame clones only, minus some. The sample has over 85,000 clones; around 89% are singletons. The CDR3 is 12 residues long. Germline-derived CDR1 and CDR2 are SGHTS and YDEGEE. V dropped 3 bases and J dropped 5 bases, with 6 bases sitting between them. The V and J genes are TRBV5-8 and TRBJ2-1; D ambiguous. The clonotype comes from an adult in good health. The material was peripheral blood, obtained on day 0 of AZD1222 vaccination. The CDR3 protein is CASSWWDNEQFF. In nucleotides, the CDR3 is TGTGCCAGCAGCTGGTGGGACAATGAGCAGTTCTTC.